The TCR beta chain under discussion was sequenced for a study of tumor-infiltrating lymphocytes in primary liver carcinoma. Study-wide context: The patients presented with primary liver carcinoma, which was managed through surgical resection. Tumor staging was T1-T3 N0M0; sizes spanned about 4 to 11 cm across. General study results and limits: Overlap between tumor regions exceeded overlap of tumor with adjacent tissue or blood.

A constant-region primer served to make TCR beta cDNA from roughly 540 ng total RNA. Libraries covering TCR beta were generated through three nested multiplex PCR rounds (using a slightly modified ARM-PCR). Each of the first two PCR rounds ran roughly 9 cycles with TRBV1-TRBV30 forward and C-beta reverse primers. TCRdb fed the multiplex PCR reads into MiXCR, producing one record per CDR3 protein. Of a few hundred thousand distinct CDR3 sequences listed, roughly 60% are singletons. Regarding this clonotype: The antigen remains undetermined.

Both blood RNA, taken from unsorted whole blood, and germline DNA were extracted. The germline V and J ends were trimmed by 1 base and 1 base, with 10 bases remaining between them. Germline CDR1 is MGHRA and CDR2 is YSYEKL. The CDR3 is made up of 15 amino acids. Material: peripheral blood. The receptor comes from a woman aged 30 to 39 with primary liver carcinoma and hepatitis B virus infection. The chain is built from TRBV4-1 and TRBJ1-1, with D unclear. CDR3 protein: CASSQGWGGNTEAFF. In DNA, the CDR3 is TGCGCCAGCAGCCAAGGGTGGGGTGGGAACACTGAAGCTTTCTTT.